Below, 17 T cell receptor beta chains from the same sample are listed, as sequenced in a study of vaccination and CD4 T cells after COVID-19. The treatment here: roughly 10-day PBMC culture with coronavirus spike peptide pools or control peptides (ViraFEST assay). What these receptors recognize is not known. Cultured CD4+ T cell DNA was sequenced using the Oncomine TCR Beta short-read assay. TCRdb re-analysed the PCR reads in MiXCR, keeping a single row per CDR3 protein. This table holds approximately 24,000 distinct CDR3 sequences, roughly 42% found once. Sequencing was carried out using CD4+ T cells from blood, cultured in vitro. The receptors here all came from a human donor who had recovered from COVID-19.

The J gene is TRBJ1-2, the V gene TRBV28; D is ambiguous. V lost 1 base and J 4 bases, leaving 13 bases between the germline ends. CDR1 is MDHEN and CDR2 is SYDVKM in the germline V gene. The CDR3 loop spans 15 amino acids. The CDR3 spells CASSLSATLFYGYTF. The CDR3 coding sequence is TGTGCCAGCAGTTTATCAGCTACGCTTTTCTATGGCTACACCTTC.

This rearrangement joins TRBV11-3 to TRBJ2-5, with a weak D call TRBD1 (5 bases). The CDR3 extends over 14 amino acids. The germline V gene encodes CDR1 SGHNT and CDR2 YENEEA. The V gene lost 5 bases and the J gene lost 7 bases, with 17 bases spanning the gap. This chain's CDR3 is CASSQSSGTGTQYF. The CDR3 DNA is TGTGCCAGCAGCCAGAGTAGTGGAACAGGGACCCAGTACTTC.

V is TRBV20-1 and J is TRBJ2-7; 10 positions match TRBD2. CDR1 is DFQATT and CDR2 is SNEGSKA in the germline V gene (reference sequence). Unmatched junction bases numbered 7, after V lost 0 bases and J lost 5 bases. The CDR3 loop spans 15 amino acids. The CDR3 nucleotides are TGCAGTGCTAGAGAAGGCCTAGCGGGGGCCCACGAGCAGTACTTC. It is translated as CSAREGLAGAHEQYF.

This chain joins TRBV6-1 and TRBJ2-3, with 7 bases lining up with TRBD1. In germline, CDR1 is MNHNS, CDR2 SASEGT. V lost 6 bases, J lost 7 bases, and 16 bases stayed unmatched. The CDR3 spans 16 residues. CDR3 in amino acids: CASRMSQGSRRNTQYF. Here the CDR3 DNA reads TGTGCCAGCAGGATGTCACAGGGGAGTAGGCGGAATACGCAGTATTTT.

The chain has TRBV4-3 and TRBJ2-1, with 11 bases fitting TRBD2. Trimming removed 1 base from V and 1 base from J; junction bases left unmatched: 0. Germline CDR1 reads LGHNA; CDR2 reads YSLEER. This CDR3 is 16 amino acids long. The DNA for the CDR3 is TGCGCCAGCAGCCAAGGACTAGCGGGATCCTACAATGAGCAGTTCTTC. Its translation: CASSQGLAGSYNEQFF.

V and J are TRBV7-8 and TRBJ2-1; perhaps TRBD2 as D (5 bases). From germline, CDR1 is SGHVS and CDR2 FQNEAQ. The CDR3 runs to 11 residues. With 5 bases removed from V and 10 bases from J, the gap between germline ends came to 9 bases. DNA for the CDR3: TGTGCCAGCAGCACCGGACTGGAGCAGTTCTTC. Translation gives CASSTGLEQFF.

There are a few counts of this clonotype. The chain has TRBV7-6 and TRBJ1-1; D is unresolved. CDR1 and CDR2 from the germline V gene are SGHVS and FNYEAQ. Trimming removed 3 bases at V and 1 base at J, with 9 bases between. The CDR3 runs to 14 residues. CDR3 sequence: CASSFEDTNTEAFF. CDR3 in DNA: TGTGCCAGCAGCTTTGAAGATACGAACACTGAAGCTTTCTTT.

The genes are TRBV2 and TRBJ2-3; D ambiguous. The CDR3 is made up of 14 amino acids. CDR1 is SNHLY and CDR2 is FYNNEI in the germline V gene. V shed 3 bases and J shed 2 bases, with 9 bases lying between them. This chain's CDR3 is CASSDSSVTDTQYF. In nucleotides, the CDR3 is TGTGCCAGCAGTGACAGCTCGGTCACAGATACGCAGTATTTT.

The gene calls are TRBV10-3 and TRBJ1-6; 9 positions match TRBD1. The ends lost 10 bases at V and 7 bases at J; junction bases unmatched: 8. Germline CDR1 is ENHRY and CDR2 is SYGVKD. The CDR3 totals 14 residues. The CDR3, as DNA: TGTGCCACTCATTTGGACAGGGGAAATTCACCCCTCCACTTT. Its translation is CATHLDRGNSPLHF.

CDR3 in DNA: TGTGCCAGCAGTGAATCATTCAGGGATGAGCAGTTCTTC. Protein: CASSESFRDEQFF. This chain links TRBV25-1 with TRBJ2-1, with a tentative D call TRBD1 (5 bases). Germline CDR1 MGHDK, CDR2 SYGVNS. Trimming pared 1 base from V and 8 bases from J, leaving 9 bases between. The length of the CDR3 is 13 residues.

The chain has TRBV20-1 and TRBJ2-1; perhaps TRBD2 as D (6 bases). In germline, CDR1 is DFQATT, CDR2 SNEGSKA (reference sequence). CDR3 length equals 14 residues. Trimming left V 3 bases short and J 6 bases short, with 15 bases between. CDR3 bases: TGCAGTGCTAGTGTCCCGGGAGTGGGCAATGAGCAGTTCTTC. Its translation is CSASVPGVGNEQFF.

The chain uses TRBV20-1 and TRBJ1-1, with D hard to call. Germline lookup yields CDR1 DFQATT and CDR2 SNEGSKA (reference sequence). Between the trimmed V and J ends, which lost 2 bases and 4 bases, there was a span of 8 bases. This CDR3 is 12 amino acids long. The CDR3 sequence: CSARPWSTEAFF. CDR3 in DNA: TGCAGTGCTAGACCATGGAGCACTGAAGCTTTCTTT.

This rearrangement joins TRBV28 to TRBJ2-7; D not resolved. V was pared by 1 base and J by 2 bases, with 3 bases between. Germline values: CDR1 MDHEN, CDR2 SYDVKM. This CDR3 spans 12 amino acids. CDR3 sequence reads: CASSLSPYEQYF. CDR3 bases: TGTGCCAGCAGTTTATCCCCCTACGAGCAGTACTTC. The whole variable domain, filled in from reference TRBV28 and TRBJ2-7, reads DVKVTQSSRYLVKRTGEKVFLECVQDMDHENMFWYRQDPGLGLRLIYFSYDVKMKEKGDIPEGYSVSREKKERFSLILESASTNQTSMYLCASSLSPYEQYFGPGTRLTVT.

The chain recombines TRBV2 with TRBJ2-1; D is perhaps TRBD2 (6 bases). Trimming cost V 11 bases and J 4 bases, with 15 bases left between them. Germline V gives CDR1 SNHLY, CDR2 FYNNEI. The CDR3 length is 13 residues. The DNA of the CDR3 is TGTGCCCTCCTGGGGGGAGAATACAATGAGCAGTTCTTC. This gives the protein CALLGGEYNEQFF.

By frequency in the sample, this clonotype is large. The chain has TRBV18 and TRBJ1-5, with D hard to call. V was clipped by 5 bases and J by 5 bases, with 13 bases between them. Germline V gene lookup returns CDR1 KGHSH and CDR2 LQKENI. This CDR3 region has 14 residues. CDR3 DNA: TGTGCCAGCTCAGGACGCCCCCGGGATCAGCCCCAGCATTTT. This translates into CASSGRPRDQPQHF.

The CDR3 loop reads CAWTRAETEAFF. CDR3 coding DNA: TGTGCCTGGACCCGGGCAGAGACTGAAGCTTTCTTT. V usage is TRBV30 and J usage is TRBJ1-1; D remains unclear. The CDR3 loop spans 12 amino acids. Germline lookup yields CDR1 GTSNPN and CDR2 SVGIG (reference sequence). V lost 4 bases to trimming and J lost 5 bases, with 11 bases between them.

The V and J genes are TRBV24-1 and TRBJ2-3; D gene uncertain. V was trimmed by 8 bases and J by 0 bases, leaving 17 bases between them. CDR3 length equals 16 residues. Germline assignment: CDR1 KGHDR and CDR2 SFDVKD. CDR3 in DNA: TGTGCCACCACGGTCCCCTTAACCCCTAGCACAGATACGCAGTATTTT. The encoded protein is CATTVPLTPSTDTQYF.